Presented here are 20 T cell receptor beta chains from one specimen sequenced in a study of T cells in narcolepsy. Profiling relied on immunoSEQ multiplex PCR, and the TCRdb table lists in-frame clones only, not all of them. The sample yields just over 20,000 clones, just over 90% seen once. Sequenced sample: CD45RA- memory CD4+ T cells from PBMCs. These receptors came from a human donor with narcolepsy.

The V gene is TRBV27, the J gene TRBJ2-7, with no clear D. Germline lookup yields CDR1 MNHEY and CDR2 SMNVEV (reference sequence). Trimming pared 4 bases from V and 2 bases from J, leaving 9 bases between. CDR3 length: 13 residues. CDR3 DNA sequence: TGTGCCAGCAGTTCCCACTGGACCTACGAGCAGTACTTC. Translated, it gives CASSSHWTYEQYF.

This clone was observed a handful of times. The V and J genes are TRBV7-3 and TRBJ2-2, with 11 bases identical to TRBD1. The CDR3 extends over 16 amino acids. Germline V gives CDR1 SGHTA, CDR2 FQGTGA. The ends lost 5 bases at V and 5 bases at J; junction bases unmatched: 7. DNA for the CDR3: TGTGCCAGCAGCCCCGGGACAGGGGGTTTAACCGGGGAGCTGTTTTTT. Protein sequence: CASSPGTGGLTGELFF.

The chain has TRBV6-6 and TRBJ2-7, with D perhaps matching TRBD1 (6 bases). Germline assignment: CDR1 MNHNY and CDR2 SVGAGI (reference sequence). V was shortened by 6 bases and J by 0 bases, with 9 bases between the two germline ends. The CDR3 extends over 13 amino acids. The CDR3 protein is CASSRQVSYEQYF. CDR3 coding DNA: TGTGCCAGCAGCCGACAGGTCTCCTACGAGCAGTACTTC.

This chain joins TRBV16 and TRBJ1-2; D gene ambiguous. The CDR3 runs 15 residues. The ends were cut back, 0 bases at V and 0 bases at J, with 8 bases in the middle. Per germline, CDR1 KGHSY and CDR2 FQNENV. CDR3 loop: CASSQSFTPNYGYTF. CDR3 in DNA: TGTGCCAGCAGCCAATCATTTACACCTAACTATGGCTACACCTTC.

This clone has a single count. The rearrangement links TRBV9 to TRBJ2-1, with a possible D match to TRBD2 (5 bases). V lost 3 bases, J lost 11 bases, and 21 bases lay in between. The germline V gene has CDR1 SGDLS and CDR2 YYNGEE. The CDR3 runs 15 residues. CDR3: CASSATAGVMGKQFF. The CDR3 DNA sequence: TGTGCCAGCAGCGCCACCGCCGGGGTGATGGGAAAGCAGTTCTTC.

This chain joins TRBV7-2 and TRBJ2-2; the D gene is possibly TRBD1 (7 bases). Trimming took off 6 bases at V and 6 bases at J, with 17 bases between the two ends. Germline CDR1 is SGHTA and CDR2 is FQGNSA. The CDR3 extends over 15 amino acids. The CDR3 coding sequence is TGTGCCAGCAGGGCTGGAGGGGGCGGGGCCGGGGAGCTGTTTTTT. This encodes CASRAGGGGAGELFF.

V and J are TRBV27 and TRBJ2-7, with TRBD2 matching 14 bases. Germline CDR1 reads MNHEY; CDR2 reads SMNVEV (reference sequence). The CDR3 spans 18 residues. After removal of 3 bases from V and 4 bases from J, the junction contained 11 bases not matched to a gene. The CDR3, as DNA: TGTGCCAGCAGTTTTCGACGGACTAGCGGGAGGCTCACTTACGAGCAGTACTTC. It is translated as CASSFRRTSGRLTYEQYF.

The chain uses TRBV2 and TRBJ2-5; 8 bases fit TRBD2. The ends lost 4 bases at V and 2 bases at J; junction bases unmatched: 3. Germline CDR1 is SNHLY and CDR2 is FYNNEI. This CDR3 has 14 residues. The CDR3 is CASSVRGRQETQYF. In nucleotides, the CDR3 is TGTGCCAGCAGTGTACGCGGGAGGCAAGAGACCCAGTACTTC.

The V and J genes are TRBV11-2 and TRBJ2-1, with 7 positions matching TRBD2. Germline assignment: CDR1 SGHAT and CDR2 FQNNGV. The V gene end was trimmed by 5 bases and the J gene end by 3 bases; junction bases not matched to a gene: 7. This CDR3 has 15 residues. The CDR3 nucleotides are TGTGCCAGCAGCCCTACTAGCGCAATCTACAATGAGCAGTTCTTC. This gives the protein CASSPTSAIYNEQFF.

This clone is a singleton in its sample. The rearrangement joins TRBV4-3 to TRBJ2-3; D remains unclear. Trimming took 0 bases from V and 4 from J, leaving 11 bases between them. The CDR3 is 15 residues long. The germline V gene has CDR1 LGHNA and CDR2 YSLEER. The CDR3 protein is CASSQDPANSDTQYF. Written as DNA, the CDR3 is TGCGCCAGCAGCCAAGATCCCGCTAATTCAGATACGCAGTATTTT.

The rearrangement uses TRBV5-4 and TRBJ2-5, with a possible D match to TRBD1 (6 bases). In germline, CDR1 is SGHNT, CDR2 YYREEE (reference sequence). Trimming took 4 bases from V and 2 from J, leaving 12 bases between them. This CDR3 spans 14 amino acids. The CDR3 sequence is CASSIQGLQETQYF. CDR3 DNA: TGTGCCAGCAGCATCCAGGGGCTTCAAGAGACCCAGTACTTC. Full variable domain (outside the CDR3, taken from reference TRBV5-4 and TRBJ2-5): ETGVTQSPTHLIKTRGQQVTLRCSSQSGHNTVSWYQQALGQGPQFIFQYYREEENGRGNFPPRFSGLQFPNYSSELNVNALELDDSALYLCASSIQGLQETQYFGPGTRLLVL.

This chain links TRBV7-6 with TRBJ2-1; no definite D call. Trimming took 1 base from V and 5 from J, leaving 6 bases between them. Germline-derived CDR1 and CDR2 are SGHVS and FNYEAQ. The CDR3 consists of 13 residues. The chain's CDR3 is CASSLGPNNEQFF. The CDR3 DNA is TGTGCCAGCAGCTTAGGGCCAAACAATGAGCAGTTCTTC.

The rearrangement joins TRBV11-3 to TRBJ2-1; D uncertain. With 5 bases removed from V and 3 bases from J, the gap between germline ends came to 11 bases. The CDR3 spans 14 residues. Per germline, CDR1 SGHNT and CDR2 YENEEA. CDR3 sequence (DNA): TGTGCCAGCAGCAGACAAGGGAACTACAATGAGCAGTTCTTC. Translation gives CASSRQGNYNEQFF.

This chain's CDR3 is CAIRGGVGDNEQFF. The DNA for the CDR3 is TGTGCCATCAGGGGGGGAGTGGGGGACAATGAGCAGTTCTTC. The chain has TRBV10-3 and TRBJ2-1, with a possible D match to TRBD2 (6 bases). The CDR3 runs 14 residues. Germline assignment: CDR1 ENHRY and CDR2 SYGVKD. Trimming took 6 bases from V and 5 from J, leaving 14 bases between them.

The genes are TRBV7-6 and TRBJ2-1; D is uncertain. Looked up from germline, CDR1 is SGHVS and CDR2 is FNYEAQ. The CDR3 has 15 amino acids. With 5 bases removed from V and 0 bases from J, the gap between germline ends came to 11 bases. The chain's CDR3 is CASSPDFNSYNEQFF. The CDR3 bases are TGTGCCAGCAGCCCGGATTTTAACTCCTACAATGAGCAGTTCTTC.

Turning to this clone: The junction does not match germline at one end; this may be a read error. The CDR3 coding sequence is TGTGCTAGCAGCTTTTCGGGAGAAGAGACCCAGTACTTC. Translated: CASSFSGEETQYF. The V gene is TRBV7-7, the J gene TRBJ2-5; perhaps TRBD2 as D (6 bases). The CDR3 runs to 13 residues. Per germline, CDR1 SSHAT and CDR2 FNYEAQ (reference sequence). The variable domain in full, completed from reference TRBV7-7 and TRBJ2-5, reads GAGVSQSPRYKVTKRGQDVTLRCDPISSHATLYWYQQALGQGPEFLTYFNYEAQPDKSGLPSDRFSAERPEGSISTLTIQRTEQRDSAMYRCASSFSGEETQYFGPGTRLLVL.

V is TRBV5-1 and J is TRBJ2-5; 7 bases map to TRBD2. Germline assignment: CDR1 SGHRS and CDR2 YFSETQ. The V segment lost 7 bases and the J segment 2 bases; nucleotides outside the gene matches: 8. This CDR3 spans 14 amino acids. The CDR3 protein is CASSGSGVQETQYF. The DNA of the CDR3 is TGCGCCAGCTCGGGGAGCGGGGTACAAGAGACCCAGTACTTC.

This chain joins TRBV7-2 and TRBJ2-7, with a possible D match to TRBD2 (5 bases). The V end lost 4 bases, the J end lost 0 bases, and 7 bases lay between the germline ends. Germline CDR1 is SGHTA and CDR2 is FQGNSA. The CDR3 extends over 13 amino acids. In nucleotides, the CDR3 is TGTGCCAGCAGCTCCCGGGACTCCTACGAGCAGTACTTC. Protein sequence: CASSSRDSYEQYF.

This clone showed up just once. V usage is TRBV7-2 and J usage is TRBJ2-2; D not certain. V gave up 1 base and J gave up 6 bases, with 12 bases separating them. The CDR3 is 15 residues long. CDR1 SGHTA and CDR2 FQGNSA come from the germline V gene. In DNA form, the CDR3 reads TGTGCCAGCAGCTTAGTGATAAGGGCAGCCGGGGAGCTGTTTTTT. As protein: CASSLVIRAAGELFF.

J is TRBJ2-1 and V is TRBV2, with 10 positions matching TRBD1. The germline V gene has CDR1 SNHLY and CDR2 FYNNEI. The CDR3 extends over 12 amino acids. Germline trimming cut 6 bases from V and 9 bases from J; bases unmatched to any gene: 2. CDR3 coding DNA: TGTGCCAGCAGGGGACAGGGGACTGAGCAGTTCTTC. Its protein product is CASRGQGTEQFF.